This TCR beta chain was captured in a study of blood T cell repertoires in COVID-19. Study-wide background: The origin of the acute and convalescent COVID-19 samples was the United States, Italy and Spain. In each case, the material was cDNA or gDNA derived from T cells, B-cell-depleted T cells, or PBMCs.

CDR3 length equals 14 residues. Trimming removed 2 bases from V and 8 bases from J, with 13 bases in between. CDR1 and CDR2 from the germline V gene are SGHRS and YFSETQ. Seattle cases were enrolled at active infection and followed longitudinally. Authors' analysis steps: Amplification with reference gene primers provided the estimates of nucleated cell counts. Sequencing was performed with immunoSEQ multiplex PCR; in TCRdb, only in-frame clones are kept and a portion is missing. For V, J and clone size, that table is used; D and trimming come from the DNA. The sample shows about 150,000 clones, approximately 90% of them seen only once.

This clonotype was sampled from a man aged 18 to 30 with COVID-19, enrolled during active disease. Sequenced input: peripheral blood. The rearrangement uses TRBV5-1 and TRBJ1-4; D possibly corresponds to TRBD1 (5 bases). CDR3 nucleotides: TGCGCCAGCAGCTTTAGGGGCGGGGGAGAAAAACTGTTTTTT. Protein: CASSFRGGGEKLFF.